This T cell receptor (beta chain) comes out of a study of identical twins (dated by TCRdb to about 2016). Some background on the complete study: The study deep-sequenced TCR alpha and beta repertoires from monozygotic twins, unrelated adults of various ages and cord blood to test whether fetal clonotypes persist. To rule out contamination, the twin experiments were replicated at different times with different library preparation protocols. General findings and caveats noted by the study authors: Abundant cord blood beta clonotypes carried fewer insertions; young adult naive repertoires showed a weaker similar trend, while memory repertoires showed none. Conclusions relied on cross-sectional statistical analysis, since the same donors could not be followed over many years. Zero-insertion analyses could be partly confounded by invariant T cells such as MAIT and iNKT, though diverse VJ usage argued against such confounding for most clonotypes. Out-of-frame TCR alpha sequences shared between twins showed an excess of low generation-probability sequences compared with coincidental sharing between unrelated individuals. The excess sharing between twins in beta out-of-frame sequences was weaker because fewer shared sequences reduced the signal-to-noise ratio. Out-of-frame TCR alpha sharing in monozygotic twins was systematically underestimated by recombination models, whereas sharing between unrelated individuals was in agreement with the recombination models.

Every donor in the study was a healthy Caucasian. Miltenyi CD45RO+ enrichment and human naive T-cell isolation kits were used to isolate memory (CD45RO+) and naive T cells from PBMC. Library preparation employed 5' RACE. Sequencing instrument: Illumina HiSeq 2000. Template switching added a universal primer binding site, and the final cDNA carried a unique molecular identifier that allowed TCR cDNA molecules to be counted accurately. First-strand cDNA for TCR alpha and beta chains was synthesized from specific primers in the conserved constant-segment region. Each cDNA library was double barcoded, with a SMART-Mk sample barcode plus Illumina barcodes, to control for contamination. Two successive PCR steps introduced TruSeq adapter sequences along with Illumina sample barcodes. The Illumina HiSeq platform was used with custom primers to sequence TCR alpha and beta cDNA libraries. The original pipeline was this. Raw reads were processed with MiGEC to extract unique molecular identifiers, and MiXCR was used to determine CDR3 positions. Recombination models were inferred per individual with the repgenHMM and IGoR tools using an EM algorithm. The analysis of shared clonotypes was done with the tcR package in R, with sharing normalized by the product of cloneset sizes. Out-of-frame nonproductive sequences were analyzed to study raw recombination free of thymic and clonal selection effects. Through fastp at Q25 and MiXCR, TCRdb rebuilt clones from the public reads, retaining in-frame beta chains. Entries are consolidated by CDR3 protein sequence, retaining the most common genes and DNA. TCRdb's processing, not the authors' own work, is the source of the V and J calls. For this sample there are under 300,000 distinct CDR3 sequences; around 15% appear just once. 7% to 9.5% of the sample is taken by the ten largest.

A word on this clonotype: Its target antigen remains unknown. Per-base quality was not reported, and no clone a single base away is much larger than it.

From the cysteine through the phenylalanine, the CDR3 covers 13 amino acids. Only the CDR3 region is kept as DNA, spanning 39 bases read in frame from base 1. Based on the germline V gene (reference sequence), the CDR1 and CDR2 sequences are LGHDT and YNNKEL. Trimming costs V 5 bases and J 4 bases, and their ends lie 9 bases apart. The rearrangement joined TRBV3-1 to TRBJ1-5, and the D gene may be TRBD1, 6 bases matching. This receptor was identified in a woman aged 18-30 years in good health. Specimen: memory (CD45RO+) T cells sorted from blood. What the cell subset or site label conveys for this sample: CD45RO+ enriched T cells. The CDR3: CASSNQGNQPQHF. The DNA sequence is as follows: TGTGCCAGCAGCAACCAGGGGAATCAGCCCCAGCATTTT. Supplemented by the reference TRBV3-1 and TRBJ1-5 proteins around the CDR3, the complete variable domain is DTAVSQTPKYLVTQMGNDKSIKCEQNLGHDTMYWYKQDSKKFLKIMFSYNNKELIINETVPNRFSPKSPDKAHLNLHINSLELGDSAVYFCASSNQGNQPQHFGDGTRLSIL.